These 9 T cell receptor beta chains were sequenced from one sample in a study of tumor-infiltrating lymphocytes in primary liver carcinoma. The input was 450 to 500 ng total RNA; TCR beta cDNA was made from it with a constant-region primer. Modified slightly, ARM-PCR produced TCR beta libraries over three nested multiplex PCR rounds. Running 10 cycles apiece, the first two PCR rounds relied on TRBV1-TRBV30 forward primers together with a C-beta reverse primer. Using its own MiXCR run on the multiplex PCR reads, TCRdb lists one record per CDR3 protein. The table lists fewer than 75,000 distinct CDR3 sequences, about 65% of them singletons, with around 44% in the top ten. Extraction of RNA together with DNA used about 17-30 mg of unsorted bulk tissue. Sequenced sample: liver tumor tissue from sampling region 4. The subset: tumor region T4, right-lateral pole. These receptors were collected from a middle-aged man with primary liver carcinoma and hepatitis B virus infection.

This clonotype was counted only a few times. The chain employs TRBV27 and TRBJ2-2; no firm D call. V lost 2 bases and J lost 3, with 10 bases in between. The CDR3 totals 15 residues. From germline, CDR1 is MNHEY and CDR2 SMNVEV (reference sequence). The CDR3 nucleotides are TGTGCCAGCAGTTTAAAGGACCTCTACACCGGGGAGCTGTTTTTT. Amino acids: CASSLKDLYTGELFF.

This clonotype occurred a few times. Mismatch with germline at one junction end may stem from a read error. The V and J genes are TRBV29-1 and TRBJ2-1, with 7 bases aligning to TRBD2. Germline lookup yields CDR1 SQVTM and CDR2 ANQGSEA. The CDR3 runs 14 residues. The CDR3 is CSARLTGGRNEQFF. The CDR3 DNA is TGTAGCGCAAGACTAACGGGAGGTCGGAATGAGCAGTTCTTC.

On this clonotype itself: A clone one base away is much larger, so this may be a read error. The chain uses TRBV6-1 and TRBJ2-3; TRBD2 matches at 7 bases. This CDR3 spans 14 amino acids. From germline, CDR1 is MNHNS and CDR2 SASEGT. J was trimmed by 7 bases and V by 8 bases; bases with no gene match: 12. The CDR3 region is CASGLVGETYTQYF. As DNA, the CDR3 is TGTGCCAGCGGACTAGTGGGAGAAACATATACGCAGTATTTT.

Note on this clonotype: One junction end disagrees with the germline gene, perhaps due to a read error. The chain's CDR3 is CSSSLLTGANQPQHF. The CDR3 region has the DNA TGCTCCAGCAGCTTGCTCACAGGGGCCAATCAGCCCCAGCATTTT. The chain has TRBV5-1 and TRBJ1-5, with 7 bases identical to TRBD1. This CDR3 region has 15 residues. Germline assignment: CDR1 SGHRS and CDR2 YFSETQ.

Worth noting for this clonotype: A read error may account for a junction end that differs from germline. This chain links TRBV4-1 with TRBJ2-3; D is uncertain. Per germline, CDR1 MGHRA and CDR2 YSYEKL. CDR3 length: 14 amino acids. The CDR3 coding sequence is TGTGCCAACAGCCAAAAAGAAGGCACAGATACGCAGTATTTT. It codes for CANSQKEGTDTQYF.

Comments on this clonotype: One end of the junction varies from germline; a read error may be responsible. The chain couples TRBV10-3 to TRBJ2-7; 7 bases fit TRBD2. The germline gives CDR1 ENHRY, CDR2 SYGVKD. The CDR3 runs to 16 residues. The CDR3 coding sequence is TGTGCCATCATTGAGAGGCTAGCGGACCGTCGGAATGAGCAGTACTTC. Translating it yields CAIIERLADRRNEQYF.

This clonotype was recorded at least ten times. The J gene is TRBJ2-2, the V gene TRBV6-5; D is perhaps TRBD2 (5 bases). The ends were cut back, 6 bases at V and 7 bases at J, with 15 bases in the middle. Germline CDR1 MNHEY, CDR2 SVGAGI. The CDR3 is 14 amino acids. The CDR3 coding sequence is TGTGCCAGCAGCCCCGGCGGCGGAGGCGGGGAGCTGTTTTTT. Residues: CASSPGGGGGELFF.

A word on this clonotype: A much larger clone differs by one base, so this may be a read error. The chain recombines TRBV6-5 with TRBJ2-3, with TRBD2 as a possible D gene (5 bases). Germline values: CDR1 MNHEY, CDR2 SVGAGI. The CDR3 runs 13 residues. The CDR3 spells CASSQRVGDTQNF. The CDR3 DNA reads TGTGCCAGCAGTCAGAGGGTCGGGGATACGCAGAATTTT.

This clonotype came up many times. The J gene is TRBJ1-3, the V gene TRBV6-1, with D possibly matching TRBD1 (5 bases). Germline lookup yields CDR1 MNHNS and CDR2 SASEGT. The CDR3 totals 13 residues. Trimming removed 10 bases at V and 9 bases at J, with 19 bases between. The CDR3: CATYTRGNATIYF. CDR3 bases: TGTGCCACCTATACAAGGGGAAACGCCACCATATATTTT.